What follows are 12 T cell receptor beta chains derived from one specimen sequenced in a study of OX40 agonist ivuxolimab in advanced cancers. Receptor amplification or capture employed the immunoSEQ multiplex PCR assay. TCRdb holds this immuneACCESS table with in-frame rearrangements only. Some clones are missing; in checked studies, unresolved V genes explain under half, and the rest has no known cause. The sample table records roughly 70,000 clones; about 85% of these occur just once. The ten largest clones add up to about 0.83% of the sample. The sample here was CD4+ or CD8+ T cells sorted from blood, taken in a trial of the OX40 agonist ivuxolimab. The receptor source for this set is an adult with an advanced solid tumor such as melanoma, head and neck, liver or kidney cancer.

The CDR3 spells CASSGTGAPGNTIYF. For the CDR3, the DNA is TGCGCCAGCAGCGGGACAGGGGCACCTGGAAACACCATATATTTT. The rearrangement links TRBV5-1 to TRBJ1-3; 10 nucleotides match TRBD1. V trimming: 4 bases; J trimming: 2 bases; junction bases outside the gene matches: 3. Germline CDR1 is SGHRS and CDR2 is YFSETQ. The CDR3 extends over 15 amino acids.

The chain is built from TRBV6-5 and TRBJ1-5, with 8 bases matching TRBD1. Germline CDR1 and CDR2: MNHEY and SVGAGI. The CDR3 covers 14 residues. V was pared by 9 bases and J by 6 bases, with 10 bases of the junction left unmatched. The CDR3 loop is CASSSGGASQPQHF. CDR3 nucleotides: TGTGCCAGTTCTTCAGGGGGCGCGAGTCAGCCCCAGCATTTT.

The CDR3 here is CASSRGSETQYF. As DNA, the CDR3 is TGTGCCAGCTCGAGGGGGTCAGAGACCCAGTACTTC. J is TRBJ2-5 and V is TRBV18; D might be TRBD1 (6 bases). The CDR3 totals 12 residues. The V end lost 6 bases, the J end lost 4 bases, and 9 bases lay between the germline ends. The germline CDR1 and CDR2 sequences are KGHSH and LQKENI.

This chain uses TRBV7-9 with TRBJ1-4; D uncertain. Germline V gene lookup returns CDR1 SEHNR and CDR2 FQNEAQ (reference sequence). V lost 1 base, J lost 11 bases, and 14 bases lay in between. The CDR3 runs 14 residues. This chain's CDR3 is CASSLGGVKGKLFF. The CDR3 DNA is TGTGCCAGCAGCTTAGGAGGAGTAAAGGGTAAACTGTTTTTT.

This chain links TRBV6-1 with TRBJ1-5, with D perhaps TRBD1 (5 bases). Per the germline V gene, CDR1 is MNHNS and CDR2 is SASEGT. V lost 5 bases and J lost 11, with 16 bases in between. The CDR3 extends over 13 amino acids. This CDR3 reads CASSNGGFRTQHF. CDR3 DNA: TGTGCCAGCAGTAATGGGGGGTTCCGGACCCAGCATTTT.

The CDR3 sequence is CASSLYGQGHTEAFF. The CDR3 DNA follows: TGTGCCAGTAGTCTCTACGGACAGGGTCACACTGAAGCTTTCTTT. This rearrangement joins TRBV19 to TRBJ1-1; 8 nucleotides line up with TRBD1. This CDR3 has 15 residues. Germline V gene sequence: CDR1 LNHDA, CDR2 SQIVND (reference sequence). With 5 bases clipped from V and 3 bases from J, the junction kept 8 bases outside the gene matches. The full variable domain, with the rest looked up from reference TRBV19 and TRBJ1-1, is DGGITQSPKYLFRKEGQNVTLSCEQNLNHDAMYWYRQDPGQGLRLIYYSQIVNDFQKGDIAEGYSVSREKKESFPLTVTSAQKNPTAFYLCASSLYGQGHTEAFFGQGTRLTVV.

This chain connects TRBV7-9 to TRBJ1-1, with 10 bases identical to TRBD1. The V segment lost 5 bases and the J segment 3 bases; nucleotides outside the gene matches: 6. The CDR3 sequence is 15 residues long. The germline gives CDR1 SEHNR, CDR2 FQNEAQ (reference sequence). CDR3 residues: CASSMGQGRDTEAFF. The CDR3 nucleotides are TGTGCCAGCAGCATGGGACAGGGGAGAGACACTGAAGCTTTCTTT. Using reference TRBV7-9 and TRBJ1-1 for the parts outside the CDR3, the full variable domain is DTGVSQNPRHKITKRGQNVTFRCDPISEHNRLYWYRQTLGQGPEFLTYFQNEAQLEKSRLLSDRFSAERPKGSFSTLEIQRTEQGDSAMYLCASSMGQGRDTEAFFGQGTRLTVV.

This CDR3 is CASSKTGTANTGELFF. Written as DNA, the CDR3 is TGCGCCAGCAGCAAAACCGGGACAGCCAACACCGGGGAGCTGTTTTTT. The rearrangement joins TRBV5-1 to TRBJ2-2, with 7 bases identical to TRBD1. The CDR3 extends over 16 amino acids. Germline-derived CDR1 and CDR2 are SGHRS and YFSETQ. V lost 4 bases, J lost 2 bases, and 8 bases stayed unmatched.

The chain links TRBV30 to TRBJ1-4; a possible D gene is TRBD1 (5 bases). There are 12 residues in the CDR3. Germline V lookup: CDR1 GTSNPN, CDR2 SVGIG (reference sequence). The V and J ends lost 2 bases and 8 bases respectively, with 9 bases between them. CDR3 sequence: CAWSQGGEKLFF. The CDR3 nucleotides read TGTGCCTGGAGTCAGGGAGGCGAAAAACTGTTTTTT.

CDR3 sequence reads: CASTRRGGQPQHF. CDR3 bases: TGTGCCAGCACCCGGAGGGGGGGGCAGCCCCAGCATTTT. The chain recombines TRBV28 with TRBJ1-5; possible D gene TRBD1, 6 bases. This CDR3 region has 13 residues. The V and J ends lost 7 bases and 7 bases respectively, with 14 bases between them. Germline CDR1 reads MDHEN; CDR2 reads SYDVKM.

The gene calls are TRBV18 and TRBJ2-7; a weak D match, TRBD1 (6 bases). Germline assignment: CDR1 KGHSH and CDR2 LQKENI. This CDR3 contains 15 residues. V shed 1 base and J shed 6 bases, with 16 bases lying between them. The DNA for the CDR3 is TGTGCCAGCTCACCACAGGACAGTGCCCAGGGCGAGCAGTACTTC. Protein product: CASSPQDSAQGEQYF.

CDR3 coding DNA: TGTGCCAGCAGCCCCCTTCGACCAGTGAATGAAAAACTGTTTTTT. Translating it yields CASSPLRPVNEKLFF. The chain combines TRBV6-1 with TRBJ1-4; no firm D call. Germline-derived CDR1 and CDR2 are MNHNS and SASEGT. The CDR3 covers 15 residues. The V end lost 6 bases, the J end lost 5 bases, and 16 bases lay between the germline ends.